This T cell receptor (beta chain) was obtained from a study of CD8 T cells in cerebrospinal fluid in Alzheimer's disease. Findings and caveats of the study: The largest CSF clone was proportionally bigger in mild cognitive impairment or Alzheimer's disease than controls. Expanded clones of at least 3% were commoner in Alzheimer's patients than healthy subjects.

Confirmation of patient neurodegeneration relied on biomarkers such as neurofilament, amyloid-beta and tau. The CDR3 is made up of 11 amino acids. CDR1 LNHDA and CDR2 SQIVND come from the germline V gene (reference sequence). TCRdb re-called the 10x single-cell sequencing reads; one entry per CDR3 protein, DNA not given. This table lists roughly 1,500 distinct CDR3 sequences. Note on this clonotype: As yet, its antigen is unknown.

This clonotype was sampled from a human donor with mild cognitive impairment. Sequencing used cerebrospinal fluid. The chain combines TRBV19 with TRBJ2-5. The CDR3 protein is CASSVKETQYF.